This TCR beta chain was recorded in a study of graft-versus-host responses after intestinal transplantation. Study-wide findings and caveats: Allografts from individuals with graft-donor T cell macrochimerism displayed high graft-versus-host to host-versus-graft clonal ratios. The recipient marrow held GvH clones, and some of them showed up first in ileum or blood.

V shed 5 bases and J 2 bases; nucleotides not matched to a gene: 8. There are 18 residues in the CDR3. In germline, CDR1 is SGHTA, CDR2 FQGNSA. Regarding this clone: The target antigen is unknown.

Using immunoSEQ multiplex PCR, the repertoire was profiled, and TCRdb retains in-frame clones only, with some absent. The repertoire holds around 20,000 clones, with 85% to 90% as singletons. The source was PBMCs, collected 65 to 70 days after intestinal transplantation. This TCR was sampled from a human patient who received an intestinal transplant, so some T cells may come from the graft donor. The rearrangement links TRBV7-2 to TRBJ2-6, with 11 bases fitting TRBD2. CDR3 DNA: TGTGCCAGCAGCAGGATAGCGGGGGGGCCAGCTGGGGCCAACGTCCTGACTTTC. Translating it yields CASSRIAGGPAGANVLTF.